This T cell receptor beta chain is drawn from a study of T cells expressing NK-cell markers. On the study more broadly: According to the study, TCR beta repertoires originated from sorted CD3+CD56+NKG2C+, CD3+CD56+NKG2C- and CD3+CD56-NKG2C+ T cells. Eight donors were sequenced, of whom seven were HCMV-seropositive, while the remaining one was HCMV-seronegative. Study-level points and caveats: In a handful of donors, dominant CD3+CD56+NKG2C+ clones formed about 1.0-7.0% of CD8+ cells. The leading position in the CD3+CD56-NKG2C+ fraction of a few donors also went to these clonotypes.

The CDR3 consists of 13 residues. Germline CDR1 is SGHTA and CDR2 is FQGTGA. Note on this clonotype: Its matching antigen is unknown.

TCRdb reprocessed the 5' RACE reads and keeps a single row for each CDR3 protein, giving no DNA. This sample's table reports 550,000 or so distinct CDR3 sequences. Sequences were obtained from blood T cells: a sorted CD56 or NKG2C T cell subset, CD4+ or CD8+ T cells, or bulk PBMC T cells (not recorded which). The rearrangement joins TRBV7-3 to TRBJ1-1. This clonotype was sampled from a man aged 18 to 30 in good health. CDR3: CASSAHRNTEAFF.